This T cell receptor beta chain came from a study of T-cell reconstitution after alpha-beta-depleted transplantation in children. Regarding the study as a whole: In patients about two months after transplant, alpha-beta T cells reportedly arose from several hundred expanded graft clones.

The CDR3 runs 12 residues. V was clipped by 2 bases and J by 9 bases, with 9 bases between them. CDR1 is KGHDR and CDR2 is SFDVKD in the germline V gene. Unique molecular identifiers tagged the TCRbeta library. Each CDR3 protein is one row after TCRdb ran MiXCR on the PCR reads. Seen here are approximately 200,000 distinct CDR3 sequences, about 6% observed once, and the top ten hold 4.5% to 5.5%. Concerning this clonotype itself: The target antigen is unknown.

This receptor was taken from a girl under three years old with combined immunodeficiency, due to receive a stem cell transplant. V usage is TRBV24-1 and J usage is TRBJ1-2, with a weak D call TRBD1 (6 bases). Specimen: PBMCs, collected before TCRalphabeta/CD19-depleted stem cell transplant. CDR3 nucleotides: TGTGCCACCAGTGATTGGGACACCAGCTACACCTTC. It yields the protein CATSDWDTSYTF.